The sequence of this TCR beta chain was determined in a study of CXCR3-negative and CXCR3-positive naive CD8 T cells. General study points: Against CXCR3-negative naive cells, CXCR3-positive naive cells showed more hydrophobic TRB CDR3s.

Concerning this clonotype: What it binds is unknown.

The TRB cDNA libraries were prepared by 5' RACE with UMI labels. TCRdb re-called the 5' RACE reads; one entry per CDR3 protein, DNA not given. This repertoire comprises approximately 6,200 distinct CDR3 sequences; its ten largest clones make up 1.2% to 1.5%. Material for sequencing was naive CXCR3+ CD8+ T cells from blood. Subset defined: CD45RO-CCR7+CD27+CD95- naive CD8+ T cells expressing CXCR3 (TNR3+). The sequence derives from a human donor in good health. Some clones in this sample may be carry-over from other donors' samples.

The CDR3 protein is CSGNGEWETQYF. This chain connects TRBV29-1 to TRBJ2-5; the D call of TRBD2 rests on TCRdb alone, since no DNA is present to check it. This CDR3 has 12 residues. Germline CDR1 reads SQVTM; CDR2 reads ANQGSEA. The full variable domain, in which reference TRBV29-1 and TRBJ2-5 provide the parts outside the CDR3, is SAVISQKPSRDICQRGTSLTIQCQVDSQVTMMFWYRQQPGQSLTLIATANQGSEATYESGFVIDKFPISRPNLTFSTLTVSNMSPEDSSIYLCSGNGEWETQYFGPGTRLLVL.